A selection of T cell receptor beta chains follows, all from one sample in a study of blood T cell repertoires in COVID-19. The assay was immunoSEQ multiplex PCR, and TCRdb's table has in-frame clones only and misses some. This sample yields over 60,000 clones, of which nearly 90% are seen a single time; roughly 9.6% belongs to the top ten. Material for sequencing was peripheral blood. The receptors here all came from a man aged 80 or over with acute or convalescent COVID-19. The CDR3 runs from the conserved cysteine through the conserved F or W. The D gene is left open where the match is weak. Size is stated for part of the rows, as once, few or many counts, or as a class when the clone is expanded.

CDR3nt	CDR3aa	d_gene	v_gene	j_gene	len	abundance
TGTGCCAGCAGCCAACAGTTGAGGACTGAAGCTTTCTTT	CASSQQLRTEAFF	.	TRBV14	TRBJ1-1	13	.
TGTGCCAGCAGTGAAGAAGTCAGGGTCCGGGAAAAACTGTTTTTT	CASSEEVRVREKLFF	.	TRBV2	TRBJ1-4	15	.
TGTGCCAGCAGCAGGGCAGATCCTACAGGGGGCAGGGTCGAGACCCAGTACTTC	CASSRADPTGGRVETQYF	.	TRBV21-1	TRBJ2-5	18	.
TGTGCCAGCTCACACGCGACAGGGGCAGGAGAGACCCAGTACTTC	CASSHATGAGETQYF	TRBD1	TRBV18	TRBJ2-5	15	few
TGTGCCAGCGGAGATTGGGGAGACCAGCCCCAGCATTTT	CASGDWGDQPQHF	.	TRBV27	TRBJ1-5	13	once
TGTGCCAGCAGCAAATCACAGGTTCCTCCCCAGCATTTT	CASSKSQVPPQHF	.	TRBV11-2	TRBJ1-5	13	.
TGTGCCAGTAGTATCCGGGACAGGGCCGACAATGAGCAGTTCTTC	CASSIRDRADNEQFF	TRBD1	TRBV19	TRBJ2-1	15	.
TGTGCCAGCTCCCTGGACAGGCTGGATGGCTACACCTTC	CASSLDRLDGYTF	TRBD1	TRBV18	TRBJ1-2	13	.
TGTGCCAGTAGTACCTGGACAGGGCTGGATGAGCAGTTCTTC	CASSTWTGLDEQFF	TRBD1	TRBV19	TRBJ2-1	14	.
TGCGCCAGCAGCCAAGGGACAGTTAGCAATCAGCCCCAGCATTTT	CASSQGTVSNQPQHF	.	TRBV4-1	TRBJ1-5	15	.
TGTGCCAGCGTTACAGGGAACACCATATATTTT	CASVTGNTIYF	.	TRBV12-3/TRBV12-4	TRBJ1-3	11	.
TGTGCCATCAGTGAATCCCGACAGCCAGGGAACACCGGGGAGCTGTTTTTT	CAISESRQPGNTGELFF	.	TRBV10-3	TRBJ2-2	17	once
TGTGCCAGTAGTGCCTCTAGGTTGAAAGAGACCCAGTACTTC	CASSASRLKETQYF	.	TRBV19	TRBJ2-5	14	.
TGTGCCAGCAGCTTGGTCCAGGGCACTCTCACCGGGGAGCTGTTTTTT	CASSLVQGTLTGELFF	.	TRBV5-4	TRBJ2-2	16	.
TGTGCCAGCAGTTACTCCCTCGGGAGTAGAAACAATGAGCAGTTCTTC	CASSYSLGSRNNEQFF	.	TRBV6-2/TRBV6-3	TRBJ2-1	16	.
TGCGCCAGCACCGACTCGCAGGGCTACGAGCAGTACTTC	CASTDSQGYEQYF	.	TRBV5-1	TRBJ2-7	13	.
TGCGCCAGCAGCTTGGTGGGGGCCGACACTGAAGCTTTCTTT	CASSLVGADTEAFF	.	TRBV5-1	TRBJ1-1	14	.
TGCAGCGTGGACGGGACTAGCGGGACTTATACGCAGTATTTT	CSVDGTSGTYTQYF	TRBD2	TRBV29-1	TRBJ2-3	14	.